The 8 T cell receptor beta chains listed next were all sequenced from one sample in a study of blood T cell repertoires in COVID-19. Profiled with immunoSEQ multiplex PCR; TCRdb holds only in-frame clones, not every one. This table has around 400,000 clones, over 85% appearing once. Sequenced material: PBMCs or T cells enriched from blood (not recorded which). These receptors came from a woman aged 25 to 39 who had recovered from COVID-19.

CDR3 sequence (DNA): TGTGCCAGCAGTGAAAGGAGGGGTGAAAAACTGTTTTTT. It is translated as CASSERRGEKLFF. This chain links TRBV12-3 or TRBV12-4 with TRBJ1-4, with D maybe TRBD1 (5 bases). Trimming took 5 bases from V and 7 from J, leaving 11 bases between them. CDR3 length equals 13 residues.

As DNA, the CDR3 is TGTGCCACCAGCAGGGAAACCGGGACAGGGGTTTACACTGAAGCTTTCTTT. Translation gives CATSRETGTGVYTEAFF. This chain uses TRBV15 with TRBJ1-1, with 10 nucleotides matching TRBD1. Germline V gene sequence: CDR1 LNHNV, CDR2 YYDKDF (reference sequence). The trim removed 3 bases at V and 3 bases at J, leaving 10 bases unmatched. CDR3 length equals 17 residues.

The rearrangement links TRBV4-2 to TRBJ2-7; the match to TRBD2 covers 11 bases. Germline V gives CDR1 LGHNA, CDR2 YNFKEQ. The CDR3 is made up of 15 amino acids. J gave up 0 bases and V 3 bases, and 1 base lay outside the gene matches. This CDR3 is CASSHGLAGSYEQYF. The CDR3 nucleotides are TGTGCCAGCAGCCATGGACTAGCGGGCTCCTACGAGCAGTACTTC.

The chain carries TRBV4-1 and TRBJ1-2, with 10 bases lining up with TRBD1. J gave up 7 bases and V 0 bases, and 8 bases lay outside the gene matches. The CDR3 spans 16 residues. Germline lookup yields CDR1 MGHRA and CDR2 YSYEKL. The CDR3 region is CASSQEGGQGVVGYTF. CDR3 DNA: TGCGCCAGCAGCCAAGAAGGCGGACAGGGGGTGGTTGGCTACACCTTC.

CDR3 in DNA: TGTGCCTGGAGTGTACGGTTAACCTACGAGCAGTACTTC. Translation gives CAWSVRLTYEQYF. The chain joins TRBV30 to TRBJ2-7; D gene uncertain. The CDR3 covers 13 residues. Germline CDR1 GTSNPN, CDR2 SVGIG (reference sequence). Between the trimmed V and J ends, which lost 0 bases and 2 bases, there was a span of 8 bases.

V usage is TRBV3-1 (or the pseudogene TRBV3-2) and J usage is TRBJ2-3, with 8 bases aligning to TRBD2. With V trimmed by 5 bases and J by 1 base, 5 bases remained unmatched. Looked up from germline, CDR1 is LGHDT and CDR2 is YNNKEL (reference sequence). This CDR3 has 15 amino acids. CDR3 in amino acids: CASSAGGAGTDTQYF. The CDR3 DNA reads TGTGCCAGCAGCGCCGGGGGGGCTGGCACAGATACGCAGTATTTT.

The V gene is TRBV28, the J gene TRBJ1-1, with TRBD1 identical over 7 bases. CDR1 is MDHEN and CDR2 is SYDVKM in the germline V gene. The CDR3 contains 13 residues. J lost 10 bases, V lost 4 bases, and 9 bases had no gene match. The chain's CDR3 is CASSSQGMFGAFF. CDR3 coding DNA: TGTGCCAGCAGTTCACAGGGGATGTTTGGAGCTTTCTTT. Based on the CDR3 plus reference TRBV28 and TRBJ1-1, the full variable domain is DVKVTQSSRYLVKRTGEKVFLECVQDMDHENMFWYRQDPGLGLRLIYFSYDVKMKEKGDIPEGYSVSREKKERFSLILESASTNQTSMYLCASSSQGMFGAFFGQGTRLTVV.

This clone was detected only a few times. The V gene is TRBV9, the J gene TRBJ2-1; 13 bases fit TRBD2. Germline values: CDR1 SGDLS, CDR2 YYNGEE. V was clipped by 4 bases and J by 4 bases; unmatched bases: 8. This CDR3 region has 17 residues. For the CDR3, the DNA is TGTGCCAGCAGCTCCAGGGGACTAGCGGGAACATACAATGAGCAGTTCTTC. Translating gives CASSSRGLAGTYNEQFF. The full variable domain, completed using reference TRBV9 and TRBJ2-1, is DSGVTQTPKHLITATGQRVTLRCSPRSGDLSVYWYQQSLDQGLQFLIQYYNGEERAKGNILERFSAQQFPDLHSELNLSSLELGDSALYFCASSSRGLAGTYNEQFFGPGTRLTVL.